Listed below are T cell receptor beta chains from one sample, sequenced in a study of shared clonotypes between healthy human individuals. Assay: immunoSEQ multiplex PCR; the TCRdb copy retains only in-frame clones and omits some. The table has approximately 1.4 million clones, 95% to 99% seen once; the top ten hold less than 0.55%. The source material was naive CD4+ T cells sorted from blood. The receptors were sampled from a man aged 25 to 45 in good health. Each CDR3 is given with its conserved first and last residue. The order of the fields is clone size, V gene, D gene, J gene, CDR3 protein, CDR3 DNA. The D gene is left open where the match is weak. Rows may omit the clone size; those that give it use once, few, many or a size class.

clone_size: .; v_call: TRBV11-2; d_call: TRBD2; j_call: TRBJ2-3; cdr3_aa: CASSYLSGTPSTQYF; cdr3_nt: TGTGCCAGCAGCTACCTGAGCGGGACCCCCAGTACGCAGTATTTT
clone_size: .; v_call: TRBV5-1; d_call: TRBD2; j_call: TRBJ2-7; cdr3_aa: CASSLLTSGTTYEQYF; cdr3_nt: TGCGCCAGCAGCTTACTAACTAGCGGGACAACCTACGAGCAGTACTTC
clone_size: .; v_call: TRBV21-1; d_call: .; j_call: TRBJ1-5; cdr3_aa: CASAVNRAGNQPQHF; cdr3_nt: TGTGCCAGCGCGGTAAACAGGGCCGGCAATCAGCCCCAGCATTTT
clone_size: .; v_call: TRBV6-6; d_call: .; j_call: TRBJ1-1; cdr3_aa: CASSATANTEAFF; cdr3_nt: TGTGCCAGCAGTGCAACAGCGAACACTGAAGCTTTCTTT
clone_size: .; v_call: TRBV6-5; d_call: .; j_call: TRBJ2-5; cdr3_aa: CASRRQVLQETQYF; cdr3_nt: TGTGCCAGCAGGCGACAGGTCCTCCAAGAGACCCAGTACTTC
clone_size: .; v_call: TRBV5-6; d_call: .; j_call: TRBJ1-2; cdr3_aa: CASSHDSRNYGYTF; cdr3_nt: TGTGCCAGCAGCCACGACAGCCGGAACTATGGCTACACCTTC
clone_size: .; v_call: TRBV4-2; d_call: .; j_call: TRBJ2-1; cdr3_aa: CASSQAWLGESSYNEQFF; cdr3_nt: TGTGCCAGCAGCCAAGCCTGGCTGGGGGAAAGCTCCTACAATGAGCAGTTCTTC
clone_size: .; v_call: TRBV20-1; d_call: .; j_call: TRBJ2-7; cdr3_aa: CSASFSEQYF; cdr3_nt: TGCAGTGCTAGTTTCTCCGAGCAGTACTTC
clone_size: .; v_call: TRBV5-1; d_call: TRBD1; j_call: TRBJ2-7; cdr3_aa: CASSVHRGAYEQYF; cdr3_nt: TGCGCCAGCAGCGTCCACAGGGGGGCCTACGAGCAGTACTTC
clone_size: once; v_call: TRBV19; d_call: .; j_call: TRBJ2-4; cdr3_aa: CASRARGRELKNIQYF; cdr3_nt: TGTGCCAGTAGGGCCCGGGGGCGGGAGTTGAAAAACATTCAGTACTTC
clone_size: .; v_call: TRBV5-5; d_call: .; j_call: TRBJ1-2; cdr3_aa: CASSLKRDGYTF; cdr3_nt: TGTGCCAGCAGCTTGAAGAGAGATGGCTACACCTTC
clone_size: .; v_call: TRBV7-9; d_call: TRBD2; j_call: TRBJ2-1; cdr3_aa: CASSLFVGGRNLRGEQFF; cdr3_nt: TGTGCCAGCAGCTTATTTGTCGGCGGGAGGAATCTTCGGGGTGAGCAGTTCTTC
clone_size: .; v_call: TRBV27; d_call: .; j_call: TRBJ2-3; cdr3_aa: CASSLAGTDTQYF; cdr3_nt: TGTGCCAGCAGTTTAGCTGGCACAGATACGCAGTATTTT
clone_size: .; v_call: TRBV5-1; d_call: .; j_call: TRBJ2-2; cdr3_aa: CASSSPPGPNTGELFF; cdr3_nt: TGCGCCAGCAGCTCCCCTCCTGGGCCGAACACCGGGGAGCTGTTTTTT
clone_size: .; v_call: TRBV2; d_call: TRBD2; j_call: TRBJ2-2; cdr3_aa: CASSEGSGIRELFF; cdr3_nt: TGTGCCAGCAGTGAAGGTAGCGGGATCAGGGAGCTGTTTTTT
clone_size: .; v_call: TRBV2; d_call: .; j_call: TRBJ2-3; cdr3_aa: CASRQGPGGTDTQYF; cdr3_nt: TGTGCCAGCAGACAGGGGCCGGGAGGAACAGATACGCAGTATTTT
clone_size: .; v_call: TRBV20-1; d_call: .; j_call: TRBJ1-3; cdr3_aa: CSARLVNTIYF; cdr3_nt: TGCAGTGCTAGACTGGTAAACACCATATATTTT
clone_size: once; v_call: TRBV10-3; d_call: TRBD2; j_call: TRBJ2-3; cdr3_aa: CAISSITSGGTTDTQYF; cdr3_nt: TGTGCCATCAGTAGTATCACTAGCGGAGGGACCACAGATACGCAGTATTTT
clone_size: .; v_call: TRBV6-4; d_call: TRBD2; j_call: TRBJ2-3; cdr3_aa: CASSEGLADTDTQYF; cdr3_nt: TGTGCCAGCAGTGAGGGACTAGCGGACACAGATACGCAGTATTTT
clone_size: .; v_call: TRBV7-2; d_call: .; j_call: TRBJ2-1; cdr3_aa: CASSLARGSYNEQFF; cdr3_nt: TGTGCCAGCAGCTTAGCGCGAGGATCCTACAATGAGCAGTTCTTC
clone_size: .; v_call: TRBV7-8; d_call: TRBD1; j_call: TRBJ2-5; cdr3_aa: CASSTTGFETQYF; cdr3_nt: TGTGCCAGCAGCACGACAGGGTTTGAGACCCAGTACTTC
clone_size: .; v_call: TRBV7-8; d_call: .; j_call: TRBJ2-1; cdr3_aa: CASSLPTGHNEQFF; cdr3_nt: TGTGCCAGCAGCTTACCCACAGGGCACAATGAGCAGTTCTTC
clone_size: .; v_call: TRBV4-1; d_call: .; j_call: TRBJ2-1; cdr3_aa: CASSQGEYNEQFF; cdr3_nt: TGCGCCAGCAGCCAAGGGGAGTACAATGAGCAGTTCTTC
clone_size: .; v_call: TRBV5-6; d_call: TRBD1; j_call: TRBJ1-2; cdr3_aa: CASSLPRGQGAFNYGYTF; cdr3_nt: TGTGCCAGCAGCCTGCCAAGGGGGCAGGGGGCCTTTAACTATGGCTACACCTTC
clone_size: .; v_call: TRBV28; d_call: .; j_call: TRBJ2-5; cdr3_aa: CASSTTTAGDGETQYF; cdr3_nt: TGTGCCAGCAGTACAACAACCGCCGGAGACGGTGAGACCCAGTACTTC
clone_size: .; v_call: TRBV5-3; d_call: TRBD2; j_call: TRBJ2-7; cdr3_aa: CARSGGLAETSGEQYF; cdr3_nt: TGTGCCAGAAGCGGGGGACTAGCGGAAACCTCGGGAGAGCAGTACTTC
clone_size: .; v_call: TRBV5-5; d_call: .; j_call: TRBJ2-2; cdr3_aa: CASSLGLANTGELFF; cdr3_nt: TGTGCCAGCAGCTTGGGGCTCGCGAACACCGGGGAGCTGTTTTTT
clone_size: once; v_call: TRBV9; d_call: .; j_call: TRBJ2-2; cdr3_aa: CASSLLSEANTGELFF; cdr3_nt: TGTGCCAGCAGCCTGCTGTCCGAGGCGAACACCGGGGAGCTGTTTTTT
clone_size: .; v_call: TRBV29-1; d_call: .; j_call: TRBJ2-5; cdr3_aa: CSVGANPVGETQYF; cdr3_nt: TGCAGCGTTGGGGCTAATCCTGTGGGAGAGACCCAGTACTTC
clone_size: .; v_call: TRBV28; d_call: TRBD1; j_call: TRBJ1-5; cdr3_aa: CASSSDRGSNQPQHF; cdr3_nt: TGTGCCAGCAGTTCGGACAGGGGCAGCAATCAGCCCCAGCATTTT
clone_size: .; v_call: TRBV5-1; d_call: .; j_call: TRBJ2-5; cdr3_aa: CASSQKTQETQYF; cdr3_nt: TGCGCCAGCAGCCAAAAAACCCAAGAGACCCAGTACTTC
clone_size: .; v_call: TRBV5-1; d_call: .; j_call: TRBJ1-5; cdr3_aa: CASSSTGTPPEPQHF; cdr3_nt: TGCGCCAGCAGCTCCACCGGGACACCGCCGGAGCCCCAGCATTTT
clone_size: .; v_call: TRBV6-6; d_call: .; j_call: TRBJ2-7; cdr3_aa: CASSAPTYEQYF; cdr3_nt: TGTGCCTCGTCGGCGCCTACCTACGAGCAGTACTTC
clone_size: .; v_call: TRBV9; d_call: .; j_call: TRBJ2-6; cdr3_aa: CASSALGVGVSGANVLTF; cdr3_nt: TGTGCCAGCAGCGCGCTGGGGGTTGGGGTTTCTGGGGCCAACGTCCTGACTTTC
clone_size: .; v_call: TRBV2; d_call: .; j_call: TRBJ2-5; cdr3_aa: CASSELTVEETQYF; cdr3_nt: TGTGCCAGCAGTGAATTAACGGTGGAAGAGACCCAGTACTTC
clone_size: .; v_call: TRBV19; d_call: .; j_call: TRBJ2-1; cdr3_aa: CASSILEGTRQFF; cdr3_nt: TGTGCCAGTAGTATACTTGAGGGTACTAGGCAGTTCTTC
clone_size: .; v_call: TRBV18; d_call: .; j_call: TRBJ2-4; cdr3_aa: CASSPSGPRNIQYF; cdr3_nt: TGTGCCAGCTCCCCTTCTGGGCCGAGGAACATTCAGTACTTC
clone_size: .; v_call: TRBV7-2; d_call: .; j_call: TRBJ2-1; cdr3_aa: CASSQPILSGREQFF; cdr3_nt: TGTGCCAGCAGCCAACCCATCCTTAGCGGTAGGGAGCAGTTCTTC
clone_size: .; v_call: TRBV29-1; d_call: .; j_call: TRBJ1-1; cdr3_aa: CSVDTQVGTKAFF; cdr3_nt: TGCAGCGTCGATACCCAAGTGGGGACGAAAGCTTTCTTT
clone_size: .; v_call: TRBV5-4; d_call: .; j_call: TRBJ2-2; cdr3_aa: CASSSRTVANTGELFF; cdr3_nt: TGTGCCAGCAGCTCTCGGACAGTAGCGAACACCGGGGAGCTGTTTTTT
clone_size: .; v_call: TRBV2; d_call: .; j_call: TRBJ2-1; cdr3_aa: CASRLPRNEQFF; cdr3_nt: TGTGCCAGCCGATTACCGCGGAATGAGCAGTTCTTC
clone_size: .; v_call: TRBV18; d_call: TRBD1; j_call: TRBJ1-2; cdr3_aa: CASSPAGGGNGYTF; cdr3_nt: TGTGCCAGCTCACCAGCAGGGGGCGGTAATGGCTACACCTTC
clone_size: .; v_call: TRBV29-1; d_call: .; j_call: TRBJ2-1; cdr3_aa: CSVESGGAVSSYNEQFF; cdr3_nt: TGCAGCGTTGAAAGCGGTGGAGCGGTGAGCTCCTACAATGAGCAGTTCTTC
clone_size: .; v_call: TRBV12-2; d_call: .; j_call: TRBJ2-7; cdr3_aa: CASRSTPSSYEQYF; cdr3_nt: TGTGCAAGTCGCTCGACACCCTCTTCCTACGAGCAGTACTTC
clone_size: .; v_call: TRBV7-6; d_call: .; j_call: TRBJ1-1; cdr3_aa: CASSLGANTEAFF; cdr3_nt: TGTGCCAGCAGCTTAGGTGCGAACACTGAAGCTTTCTTT
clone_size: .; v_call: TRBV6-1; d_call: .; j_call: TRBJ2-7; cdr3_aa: CASTLVPNYEQYF; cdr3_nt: TGTGCCAGCACACTCGTTCCTAACTACGAGCAGTACTTC
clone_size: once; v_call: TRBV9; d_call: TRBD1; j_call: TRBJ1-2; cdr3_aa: CASSASTGVYGYTF; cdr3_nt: TGTGCCAGCAGCGCTTCGACAGGGGTCTATGGCTACACCTTC
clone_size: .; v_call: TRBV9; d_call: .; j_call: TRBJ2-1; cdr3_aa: CASSPRGDGWGEQFF; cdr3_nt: TGTGCCAGCAGCCCCCGCGGGGACGGCTGGGGTGAGCAGTTCTTC
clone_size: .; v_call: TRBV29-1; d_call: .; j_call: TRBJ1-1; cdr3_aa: CSVDGSTFLNTEAFF; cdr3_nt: TGCAGCGTCGATGGGTCAACGTTCCTGAACACTGAAGCTTTCTTT
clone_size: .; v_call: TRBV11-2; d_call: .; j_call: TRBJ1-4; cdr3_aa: CASSLGGAARALFF; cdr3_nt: TGTGCCAGCAGCTTAGGTGGGGCAGCTAGGGCCCTGTTTTTT
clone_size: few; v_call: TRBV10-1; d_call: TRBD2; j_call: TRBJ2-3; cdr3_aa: CASSESPLAGGTTDTQYF; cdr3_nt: TGCGCCAGCAGTGAGTCCCCACTAGCGGGAGGGACCACAGATACGCAGTATTTT
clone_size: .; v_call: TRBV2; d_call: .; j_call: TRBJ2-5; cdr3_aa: CASNRETQYF; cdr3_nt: TGTGCCAGCAATCGAGAGACCCAGTACTTC
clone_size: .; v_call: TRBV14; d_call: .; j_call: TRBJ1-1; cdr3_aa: CASSQGMNTEAFF; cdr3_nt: TGTGCCAGCAGCCAAGGCATGAACACTGAAGCTTTCTTT
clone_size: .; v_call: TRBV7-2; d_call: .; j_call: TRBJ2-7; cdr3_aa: CASSVMGYEQYF; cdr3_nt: TGTGCCAGCAGCGTCATGGGGTACGAGCAGTACTTC
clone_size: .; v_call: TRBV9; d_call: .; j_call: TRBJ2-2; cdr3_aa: CASSVDLGVSAGELFF; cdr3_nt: TGTGCCAGCAGCGTAGATCTGGGAGTCTCCGCCGGGGAGCTGTTTTTT
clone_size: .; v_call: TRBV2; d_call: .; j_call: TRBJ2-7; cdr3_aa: CASSKTRILAPYEQYF; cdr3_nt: TGTGCCAGCAGTAAAACACGGATCCTGGCCCCTTACGAGCAGTACTTC
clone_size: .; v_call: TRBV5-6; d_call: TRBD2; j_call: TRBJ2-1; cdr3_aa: CASSLTSGYYNEQFF; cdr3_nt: TGTGCCAGCAGCTTAACTAGCGGATATTACAATGAGCAGTTCTTC
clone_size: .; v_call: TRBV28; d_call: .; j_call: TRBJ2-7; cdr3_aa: CASSSPRLDESYEQYF; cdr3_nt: TGTGCCAGCAGTTCACCCCGCTTAGACGAGTCCTACGAGCAGTACTTC
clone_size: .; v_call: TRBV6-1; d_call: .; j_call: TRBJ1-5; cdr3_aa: CASSEQHYSNQPQHF; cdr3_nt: TGTGCCAGCAGTGAGCAGCACTATAGCAATCAGCCCCAGCATTTT
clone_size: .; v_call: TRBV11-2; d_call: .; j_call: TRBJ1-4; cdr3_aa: CASSAGLQGTYEKLFF; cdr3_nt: TGTGCCAGCAGCGCCGGACTCCAGGGTACCTATGAAAAACTGTTTTTT